The rows below give T cell receptor beta chains drawn from one sample of a study of blood T cell repertoires in COVID-19. Measured with immunoSEQ multiplex PCR; TCRdb has only the in-frame clones, and not every one. The table shows a few hundred thousand clones, with around 90% occurring only once. The sequenced sample consisted of peripheral blood. Receptor source: a woman aged 40 to 50 who had recovered from COVID-19. CDR3s include the opening cysteine and the closing phenylalanine or tryptophan.

J	V	CDR3
TRBJ2-6	TRBV4-2	CASSQDGVSGANVLTF
TRBJ1-3	TRBV6-6	CASSYGSTRGNTIYF
TRBJ2-4	TRBV15	CATSSAWGRGAKNIQYF
TRBJ2-7	TRBV15	CATSPVSGGPWEQYF
TRBJ1-2	TRBV3-1/TRBV3-2	CASSLSDSWNGYTF
TRBJ1-2	TRBV5-1	CASSTGDRRGYTF
TRBJ2-1	TRBV6-2/TRBV6-3	CASSLAGYNEQFF
TRBJ2-5	TRBV5-5	CASSSWQGQETQYF
TRBJ1-2	TRBV2	CASSPGTGGYTF
TRBJ1-5	TRBV7-2	CASSERRDKVSQPQHF
TRBJ2-2	TRBV3-1/TRBV3-2	CASSPNLLAGGSAGELFF
TRBJ1-6	TRBV11-2	CASSLHTDPPLHF
TRBJ1-1	TRBV6-5	CASTPGTGANTEAFF
TRBJ1-5	TRBV6-2/TRBV6-3	CASSYSRPGGLGQPQHF
TRBJ1-5	TRBV7-9	CASSLEDTGNQPQHF
TRBJ1-5	TRBV27	CASSRRGPGGNQPQHF
TRBJ2-6	TRBV7-3	CASSRTGRGGANVLTF
TRBJ2-1	TRBV10-3	CAITPGTSGRAGRNEQFF
TRBJ2-4	TRBV9	CASSVASLGGSSGIQYF
TRBJ1-1	TRBV10-2	CASRGAQGRNTEAFF
TRBJ2-6	TRBV10-3	CAISESAAGLKSHSGANVLTF
TRBJ2-7	TRBV13	CASSHGGRVGEQYF
TRBJ1-5	TRBV6-2/TRBV6-3	CASSYSIFWDRNQPQHF
TRBJ1-3	TRBV30	CAWSPPGGYGNTIYF
TRBJ1-1	TRBV19	CASSSTNRIEAFF
TRBJ1-5	TRBV19	CASSIGDRSNQPQHF
TRBJ1-1	TRBV5-4	CASSLDGQGGITEAFF
TRBJ2-7	TRBV6-2/TRBV6-3	CASSPGSFYEQYF
TRBJ2-1	TRBV9	CASSAPLGQGSYNEQFF
TRBJ1-2	TRBV2	CATRMGGGYTF
TRBJ1-3	TRBV14	CASSQVQAAGGNTIYF
TRBJ1-3	TRBV11-2	CASSPRTGAGNTIYF
TRBJ2-5	TRBV5-6	CASSFGLAGQETQYF
TRBJ1-2	TRBV5-1	CASSPGQGGYGYTF
TRBJ1-6	TRBV3-1/TRBV3-2	CASSQVGGSNSPLHF
TRBJ2-1	TRBV18	CASSPERTSSSYNEQFF
TRBJ2-2	TRBV9	CASSLRQGPGELFF
TRBJ1-2	TRBV4-3	CASSQDITGVLPYGYTF
TRBJ1-5	TRBV18	CASSPRAPDRGHQPQHF
TRBJ2-7	TRBV27	CASSPRGGQGAWEQYF
TRBJ2-3	TRBV11-3	CASSPPGEDTQYF